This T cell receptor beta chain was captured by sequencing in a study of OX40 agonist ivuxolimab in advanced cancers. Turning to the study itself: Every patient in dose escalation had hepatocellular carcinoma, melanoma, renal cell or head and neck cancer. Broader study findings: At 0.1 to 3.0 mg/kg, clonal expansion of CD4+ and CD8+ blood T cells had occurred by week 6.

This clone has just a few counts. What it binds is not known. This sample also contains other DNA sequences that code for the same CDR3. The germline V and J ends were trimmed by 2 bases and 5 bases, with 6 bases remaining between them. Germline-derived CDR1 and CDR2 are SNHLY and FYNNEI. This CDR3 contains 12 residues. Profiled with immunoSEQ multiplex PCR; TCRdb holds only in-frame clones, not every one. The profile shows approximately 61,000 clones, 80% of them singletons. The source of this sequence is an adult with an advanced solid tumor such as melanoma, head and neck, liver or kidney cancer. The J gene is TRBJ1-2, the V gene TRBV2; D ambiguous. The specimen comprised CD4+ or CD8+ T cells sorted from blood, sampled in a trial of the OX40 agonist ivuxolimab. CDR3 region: CASSESAYGYTF. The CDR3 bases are TGTGCCAGCAGTGAATCCGCGTATGGCTACACCTTC.